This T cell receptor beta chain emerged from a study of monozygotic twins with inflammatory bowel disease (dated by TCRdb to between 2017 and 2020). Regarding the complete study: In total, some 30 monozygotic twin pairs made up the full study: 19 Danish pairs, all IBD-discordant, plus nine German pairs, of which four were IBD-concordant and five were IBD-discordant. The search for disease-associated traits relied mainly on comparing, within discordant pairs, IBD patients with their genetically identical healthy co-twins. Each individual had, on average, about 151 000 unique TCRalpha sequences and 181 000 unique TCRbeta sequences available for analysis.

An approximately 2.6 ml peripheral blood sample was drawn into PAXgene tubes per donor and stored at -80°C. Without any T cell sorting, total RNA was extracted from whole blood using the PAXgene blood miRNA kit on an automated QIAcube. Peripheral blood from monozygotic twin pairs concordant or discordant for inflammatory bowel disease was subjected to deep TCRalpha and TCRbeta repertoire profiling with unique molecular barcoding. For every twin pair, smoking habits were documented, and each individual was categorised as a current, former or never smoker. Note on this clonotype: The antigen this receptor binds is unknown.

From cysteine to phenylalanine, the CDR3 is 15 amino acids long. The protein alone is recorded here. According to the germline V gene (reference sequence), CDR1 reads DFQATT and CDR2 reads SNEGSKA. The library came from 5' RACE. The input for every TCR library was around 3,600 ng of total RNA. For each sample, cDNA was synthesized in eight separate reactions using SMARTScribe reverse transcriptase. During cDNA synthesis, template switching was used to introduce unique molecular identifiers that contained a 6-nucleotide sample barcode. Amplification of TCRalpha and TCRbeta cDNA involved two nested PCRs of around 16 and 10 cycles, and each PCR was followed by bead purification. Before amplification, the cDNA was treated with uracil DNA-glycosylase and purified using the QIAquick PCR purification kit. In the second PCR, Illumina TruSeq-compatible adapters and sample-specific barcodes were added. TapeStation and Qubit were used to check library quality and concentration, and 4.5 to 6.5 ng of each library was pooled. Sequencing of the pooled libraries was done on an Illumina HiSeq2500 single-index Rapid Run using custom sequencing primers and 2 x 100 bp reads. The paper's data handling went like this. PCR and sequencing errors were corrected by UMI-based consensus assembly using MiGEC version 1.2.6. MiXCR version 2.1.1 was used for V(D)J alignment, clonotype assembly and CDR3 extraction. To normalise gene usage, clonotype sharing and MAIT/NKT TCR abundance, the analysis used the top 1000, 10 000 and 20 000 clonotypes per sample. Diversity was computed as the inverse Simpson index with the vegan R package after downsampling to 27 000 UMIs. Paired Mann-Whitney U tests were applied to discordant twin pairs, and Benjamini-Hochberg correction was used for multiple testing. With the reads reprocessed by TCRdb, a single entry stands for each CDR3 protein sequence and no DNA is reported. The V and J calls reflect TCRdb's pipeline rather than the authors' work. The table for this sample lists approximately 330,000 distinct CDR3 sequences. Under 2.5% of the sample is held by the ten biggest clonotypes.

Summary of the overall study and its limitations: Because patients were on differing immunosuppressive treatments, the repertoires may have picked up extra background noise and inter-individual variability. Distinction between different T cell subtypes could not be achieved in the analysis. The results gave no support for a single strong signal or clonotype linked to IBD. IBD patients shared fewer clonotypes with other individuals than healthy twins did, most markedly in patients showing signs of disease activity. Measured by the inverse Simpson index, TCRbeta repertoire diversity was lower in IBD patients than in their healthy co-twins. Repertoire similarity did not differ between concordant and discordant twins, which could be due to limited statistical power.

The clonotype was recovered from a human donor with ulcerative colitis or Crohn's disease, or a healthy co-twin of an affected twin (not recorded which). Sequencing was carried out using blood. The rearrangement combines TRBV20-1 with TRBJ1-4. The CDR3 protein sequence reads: CSARGTVAFNEKLFF.